This note documents a single T cell receptor (beta chain) sequence. This clone was observed a few times. Its antigen remains unidentified. No much larger clone is present one base from it, and per-base qualities are unavailable. The intended sense of this specimen's treatment or condition label: roughly 19 received Ad26.COV2.S at low or high dose, single or two shots; about 5 received placebo; per-sample allocation not given. Repertoires of vaccine and placebo recipients were sequenced from samples taken on day 63 after the first injection. Cohort 1b enrolled around 24 adults aged 18-55 years at a single site in Boston, USA, between 29 July and 7 August 2020. Ad26.COV2.S was a replication-incompetent adenovirus type 26 vector that expressed a prefusion-stabilized SARS-CoV-2 spike protein derived from the original Wuhan strain. The immunoSEQ Assay was used to sequence TCRbeta CDR3 regions. After extraction, genomic DNA underwent amplification by bias-controlled multiplex PCR, followed by high-throughput sequencing. As for how the authors treated the data: To quantify the absolute abundance of every unique TCRbeta CDR3 region, sequences were collapsed and filtered. T cell fraction was estimated by normalization of TCRbeta template counts to usable DNA, with usable DNA being measured through amplification of reference genes present in all nucleated cells. Repertoire TCRs were annotated as SARS-CoV-2-specific when V gene, CDR3 amino acid sequence and J gene were exactly matched to a known reactive TCR set. The reference SARS-CoV-2 TCR set was obtained from MIRA and was filtered for enrichment in COVID-19-positive ImmuneCODE repertoires, whereby public or cross-reactive TCRs were removed. Drawing on the MIRA antigens, annotated TCRs were analysed further at the level of specific ORF or position within ORF. Breadth was defined as the number of annotated unique rearrangements divided by the total number of unique productive rearrangements, and depth was defined as the summed frequency of the annotated unique rearrangements. TCR breadth was compared between groups using two-sided Wilcoxon rank-sum tests. This immuneACCESS table, as held by TCRdb, lists in-frame sequences with V and J called but not all clones. Of the missing ones, under half trace to an unresolved V gene in checked studies; the others have no known cause. Clone size and the V and J calls come from that table; the DNA yielded D and trimming. This sample holds 350,000 to 450,000 clones; around 82% were observed only once. Of the sample, almost 7.5% falls within the top ten clones.

The CDR3 numbers 14 residues from cysteine through phenylalanine. Just the 42-base CDR3 DNA is kept, in frame starting at base 1. From a lookup of the germline V gene (reference sequence), CDR1 and CDR2 are MNHEY and SMNVEV. Trimming at the junction amounts to 5 bases on V and 2 bases on J, and the germline ends lie 10 bases apart. The data were obtained in a study of Ad26.COV2.S vaccination and SARS-CoV-2 variants (dated by TCRdb to the early 2020s). About the investigation overall: Donors in the vaccine arm were drawn from COV1001, a phase I-IIa trial of Ad26.COV2.S in healthy adults that was multicentre, randomized, double-blind and placebo-controlled. Ad26.COV2.S was administered intramuscularly at 5 x 10^10 or 1 x 10^11 viral particles, either as a single shot or as two shots given 56 days apart. The specificity and breadth of SARS-CoV-2-reactive T cell receptors after Ad26.COV2.S vaccination were assessed by TCRbeta repertoire sequencing. A total of approximately 30 samples were included in the TCR-sequenced set, comprising roughly 19 Ad26.COV2.S vaccine recipients, 5 placebo recipients and 8 SARS-CoV-2 convalescent individuals. Trial participants were randomized into five groups of five, in which low-dose or high-dose Ad26.COV2.S was given once or twice, or placebo was given on both occasions. Throughout the experiments and outcome assessment, investigators stayed blinded to trial group allocation. Broader findings and caveats from the paper: The authors noted that the TCR breadth and depth analyses may have underestimated total T cell responses. Ad26.COV2.S recipients had higher spike-specific TCR breadth than placebo recipients (P = 0.0014). Vaccine and placebo recipients had comparable non-spike TCR breadth, which fits with the vaccine containing only spike. Comparing responses between vaccine doses or regimens was not something the study was powered to do. After vaccination, spike-specific CD8+ and CD4+ T cell responses were reported to show substantial breadth.

The specimen was peripheral blood, collected in a trial of Ad26.COV2.S vaccine versus placebo. The V gene is TRBV27 and the J gene is TRBJ1-5, and perhaps TRBD1 as D gene, on 5 matching bases. The sequence derives from a person aged 18-60 years who received the Ad26.COV2.S COVID-19 vaccine or a placebo. The nucleotide sequence reads as follows: TGTGCCAGCAGTACCCGCAGGGGCAATCAGCCCCAGCATTTT. It translates as CASSTRRGNQPQHF.